This TCR beta chain was recovered during a study of cytotoxic CD8 clonotypes in ibrutinib-treated CLL. Study conclusions and caveats: Public clonotypes were rare and shrank or held steady on treatment. The study found clonality rose at ibrutinib response, then fell toward baseline at progression.

This clone has a single count. Its target is not known. Method: immunoSEQ multiplex PCR; TCRdb's copy keeps in-frame clones and lacks some. The sample lists around 15,000 clones; around 63% were seen once. The CDR3 covers 13 residues. Germline V CDR1 and CDR2: SGHRS, YFSETQ. The V end lost 0 bases, the J end lost 3 bases, and 7 bases lay between the germline ends. The sequence came from a human donor with chronic lymphocytic leukemia. The rearrangement uses TRBV5-1 and TRBJ2-7, with unresolved D. This material consisted of PBMCs, taken before ibrutinib treatment. The chain's CDR3 is CASSLEDGYEQYF. The CDR3 nucleotides read TGCGCCAGCAGCTTGGAAGACGGCTACGAGCAGTACTTC.